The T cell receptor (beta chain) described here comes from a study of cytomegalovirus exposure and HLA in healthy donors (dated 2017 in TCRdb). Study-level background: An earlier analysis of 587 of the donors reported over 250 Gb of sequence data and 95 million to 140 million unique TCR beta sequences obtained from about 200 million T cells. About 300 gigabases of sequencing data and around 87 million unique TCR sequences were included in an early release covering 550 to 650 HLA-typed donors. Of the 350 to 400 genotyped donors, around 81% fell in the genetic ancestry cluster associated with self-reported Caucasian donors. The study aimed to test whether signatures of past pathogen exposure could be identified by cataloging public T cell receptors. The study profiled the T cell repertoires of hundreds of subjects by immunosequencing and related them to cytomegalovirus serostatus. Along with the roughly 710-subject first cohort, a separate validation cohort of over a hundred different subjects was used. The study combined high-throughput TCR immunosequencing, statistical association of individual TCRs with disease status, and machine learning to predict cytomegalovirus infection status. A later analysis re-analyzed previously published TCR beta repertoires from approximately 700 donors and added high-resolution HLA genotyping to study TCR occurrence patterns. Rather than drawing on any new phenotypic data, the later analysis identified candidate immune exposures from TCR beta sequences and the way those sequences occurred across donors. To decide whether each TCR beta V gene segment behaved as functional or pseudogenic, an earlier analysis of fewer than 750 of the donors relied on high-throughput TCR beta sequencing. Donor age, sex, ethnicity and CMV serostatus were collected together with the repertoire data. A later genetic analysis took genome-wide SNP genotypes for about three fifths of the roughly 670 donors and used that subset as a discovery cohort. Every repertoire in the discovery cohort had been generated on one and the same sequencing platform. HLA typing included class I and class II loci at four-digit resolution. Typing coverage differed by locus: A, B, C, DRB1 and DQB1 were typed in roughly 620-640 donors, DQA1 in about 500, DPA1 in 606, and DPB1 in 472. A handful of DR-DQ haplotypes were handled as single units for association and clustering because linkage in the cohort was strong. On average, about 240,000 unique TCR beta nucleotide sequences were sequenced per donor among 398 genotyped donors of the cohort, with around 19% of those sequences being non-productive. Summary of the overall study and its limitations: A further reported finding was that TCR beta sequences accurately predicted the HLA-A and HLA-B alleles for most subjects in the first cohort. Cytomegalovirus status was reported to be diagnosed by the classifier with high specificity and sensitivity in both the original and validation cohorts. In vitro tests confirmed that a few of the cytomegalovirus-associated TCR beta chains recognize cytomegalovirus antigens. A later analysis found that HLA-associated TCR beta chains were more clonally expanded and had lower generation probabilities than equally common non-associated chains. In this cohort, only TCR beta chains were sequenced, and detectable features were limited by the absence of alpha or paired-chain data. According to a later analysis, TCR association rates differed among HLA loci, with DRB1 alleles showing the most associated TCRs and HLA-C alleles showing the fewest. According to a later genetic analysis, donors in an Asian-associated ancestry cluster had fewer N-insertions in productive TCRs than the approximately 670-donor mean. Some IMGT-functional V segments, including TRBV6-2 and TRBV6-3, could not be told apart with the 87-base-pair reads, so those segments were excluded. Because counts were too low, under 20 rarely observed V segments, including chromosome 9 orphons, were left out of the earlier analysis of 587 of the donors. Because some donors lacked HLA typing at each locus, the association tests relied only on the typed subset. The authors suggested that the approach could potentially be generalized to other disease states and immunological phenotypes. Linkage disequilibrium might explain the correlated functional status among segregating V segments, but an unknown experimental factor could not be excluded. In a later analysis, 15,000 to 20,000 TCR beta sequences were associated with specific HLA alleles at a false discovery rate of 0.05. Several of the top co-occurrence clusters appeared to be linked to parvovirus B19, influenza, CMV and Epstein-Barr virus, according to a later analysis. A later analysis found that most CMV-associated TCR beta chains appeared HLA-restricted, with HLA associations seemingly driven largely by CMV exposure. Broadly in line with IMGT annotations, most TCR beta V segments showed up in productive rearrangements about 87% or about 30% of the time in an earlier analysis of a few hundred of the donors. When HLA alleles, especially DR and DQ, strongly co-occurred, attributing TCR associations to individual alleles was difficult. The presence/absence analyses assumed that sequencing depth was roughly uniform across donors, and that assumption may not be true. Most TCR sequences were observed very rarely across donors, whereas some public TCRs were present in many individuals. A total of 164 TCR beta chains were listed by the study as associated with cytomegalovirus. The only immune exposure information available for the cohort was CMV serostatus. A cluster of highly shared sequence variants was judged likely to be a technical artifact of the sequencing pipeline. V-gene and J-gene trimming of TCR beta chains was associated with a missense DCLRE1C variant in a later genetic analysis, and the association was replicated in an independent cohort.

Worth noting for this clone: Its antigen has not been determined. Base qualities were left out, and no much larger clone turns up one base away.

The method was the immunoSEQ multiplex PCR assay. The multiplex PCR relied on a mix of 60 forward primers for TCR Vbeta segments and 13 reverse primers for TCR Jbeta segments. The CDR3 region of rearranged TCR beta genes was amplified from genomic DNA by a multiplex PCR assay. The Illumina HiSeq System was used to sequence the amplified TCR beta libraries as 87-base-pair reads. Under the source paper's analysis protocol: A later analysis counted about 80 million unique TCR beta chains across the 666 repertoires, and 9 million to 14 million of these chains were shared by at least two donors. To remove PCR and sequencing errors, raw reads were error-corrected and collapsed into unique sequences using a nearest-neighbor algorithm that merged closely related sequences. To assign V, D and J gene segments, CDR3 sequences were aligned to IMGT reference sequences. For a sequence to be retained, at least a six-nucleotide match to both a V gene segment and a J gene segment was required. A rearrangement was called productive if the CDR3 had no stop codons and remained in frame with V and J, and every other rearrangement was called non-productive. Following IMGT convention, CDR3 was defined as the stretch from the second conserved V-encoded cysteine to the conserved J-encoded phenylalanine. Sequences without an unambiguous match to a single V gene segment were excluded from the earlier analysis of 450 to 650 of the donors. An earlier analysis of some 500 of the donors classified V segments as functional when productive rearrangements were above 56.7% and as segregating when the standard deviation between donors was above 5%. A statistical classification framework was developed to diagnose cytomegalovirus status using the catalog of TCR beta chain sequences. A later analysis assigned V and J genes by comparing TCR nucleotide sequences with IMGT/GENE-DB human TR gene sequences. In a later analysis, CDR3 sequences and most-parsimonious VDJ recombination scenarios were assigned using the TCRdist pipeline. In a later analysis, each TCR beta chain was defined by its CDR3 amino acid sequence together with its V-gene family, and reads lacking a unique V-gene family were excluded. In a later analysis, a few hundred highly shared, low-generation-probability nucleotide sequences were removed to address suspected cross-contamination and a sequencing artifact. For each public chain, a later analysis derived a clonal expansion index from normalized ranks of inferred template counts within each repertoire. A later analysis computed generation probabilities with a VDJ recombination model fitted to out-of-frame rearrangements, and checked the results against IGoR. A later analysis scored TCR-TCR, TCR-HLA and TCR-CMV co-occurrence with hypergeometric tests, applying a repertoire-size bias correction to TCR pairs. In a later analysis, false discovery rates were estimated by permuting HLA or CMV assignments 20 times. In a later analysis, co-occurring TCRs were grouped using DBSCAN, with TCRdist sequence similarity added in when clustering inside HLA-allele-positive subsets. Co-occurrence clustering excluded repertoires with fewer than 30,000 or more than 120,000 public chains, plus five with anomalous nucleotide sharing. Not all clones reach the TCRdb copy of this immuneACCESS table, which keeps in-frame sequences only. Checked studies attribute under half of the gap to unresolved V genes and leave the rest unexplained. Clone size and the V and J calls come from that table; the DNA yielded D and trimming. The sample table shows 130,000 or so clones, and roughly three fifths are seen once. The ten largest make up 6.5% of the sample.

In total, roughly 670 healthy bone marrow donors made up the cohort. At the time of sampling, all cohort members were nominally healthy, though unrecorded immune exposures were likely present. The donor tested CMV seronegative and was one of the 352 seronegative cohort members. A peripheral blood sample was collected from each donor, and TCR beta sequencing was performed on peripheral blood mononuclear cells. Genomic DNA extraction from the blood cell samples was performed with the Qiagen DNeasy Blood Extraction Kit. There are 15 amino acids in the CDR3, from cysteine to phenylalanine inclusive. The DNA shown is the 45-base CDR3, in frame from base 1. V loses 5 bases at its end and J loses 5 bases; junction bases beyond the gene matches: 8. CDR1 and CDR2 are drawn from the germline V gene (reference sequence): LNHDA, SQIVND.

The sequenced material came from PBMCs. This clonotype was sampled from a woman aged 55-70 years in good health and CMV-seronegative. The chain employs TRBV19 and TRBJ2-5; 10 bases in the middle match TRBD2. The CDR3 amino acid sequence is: CASSRTGLATETQYF. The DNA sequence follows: TGTGCCAGTAGTCGCACGGGACTAGCGACGGAGACCCAGTACTTC.